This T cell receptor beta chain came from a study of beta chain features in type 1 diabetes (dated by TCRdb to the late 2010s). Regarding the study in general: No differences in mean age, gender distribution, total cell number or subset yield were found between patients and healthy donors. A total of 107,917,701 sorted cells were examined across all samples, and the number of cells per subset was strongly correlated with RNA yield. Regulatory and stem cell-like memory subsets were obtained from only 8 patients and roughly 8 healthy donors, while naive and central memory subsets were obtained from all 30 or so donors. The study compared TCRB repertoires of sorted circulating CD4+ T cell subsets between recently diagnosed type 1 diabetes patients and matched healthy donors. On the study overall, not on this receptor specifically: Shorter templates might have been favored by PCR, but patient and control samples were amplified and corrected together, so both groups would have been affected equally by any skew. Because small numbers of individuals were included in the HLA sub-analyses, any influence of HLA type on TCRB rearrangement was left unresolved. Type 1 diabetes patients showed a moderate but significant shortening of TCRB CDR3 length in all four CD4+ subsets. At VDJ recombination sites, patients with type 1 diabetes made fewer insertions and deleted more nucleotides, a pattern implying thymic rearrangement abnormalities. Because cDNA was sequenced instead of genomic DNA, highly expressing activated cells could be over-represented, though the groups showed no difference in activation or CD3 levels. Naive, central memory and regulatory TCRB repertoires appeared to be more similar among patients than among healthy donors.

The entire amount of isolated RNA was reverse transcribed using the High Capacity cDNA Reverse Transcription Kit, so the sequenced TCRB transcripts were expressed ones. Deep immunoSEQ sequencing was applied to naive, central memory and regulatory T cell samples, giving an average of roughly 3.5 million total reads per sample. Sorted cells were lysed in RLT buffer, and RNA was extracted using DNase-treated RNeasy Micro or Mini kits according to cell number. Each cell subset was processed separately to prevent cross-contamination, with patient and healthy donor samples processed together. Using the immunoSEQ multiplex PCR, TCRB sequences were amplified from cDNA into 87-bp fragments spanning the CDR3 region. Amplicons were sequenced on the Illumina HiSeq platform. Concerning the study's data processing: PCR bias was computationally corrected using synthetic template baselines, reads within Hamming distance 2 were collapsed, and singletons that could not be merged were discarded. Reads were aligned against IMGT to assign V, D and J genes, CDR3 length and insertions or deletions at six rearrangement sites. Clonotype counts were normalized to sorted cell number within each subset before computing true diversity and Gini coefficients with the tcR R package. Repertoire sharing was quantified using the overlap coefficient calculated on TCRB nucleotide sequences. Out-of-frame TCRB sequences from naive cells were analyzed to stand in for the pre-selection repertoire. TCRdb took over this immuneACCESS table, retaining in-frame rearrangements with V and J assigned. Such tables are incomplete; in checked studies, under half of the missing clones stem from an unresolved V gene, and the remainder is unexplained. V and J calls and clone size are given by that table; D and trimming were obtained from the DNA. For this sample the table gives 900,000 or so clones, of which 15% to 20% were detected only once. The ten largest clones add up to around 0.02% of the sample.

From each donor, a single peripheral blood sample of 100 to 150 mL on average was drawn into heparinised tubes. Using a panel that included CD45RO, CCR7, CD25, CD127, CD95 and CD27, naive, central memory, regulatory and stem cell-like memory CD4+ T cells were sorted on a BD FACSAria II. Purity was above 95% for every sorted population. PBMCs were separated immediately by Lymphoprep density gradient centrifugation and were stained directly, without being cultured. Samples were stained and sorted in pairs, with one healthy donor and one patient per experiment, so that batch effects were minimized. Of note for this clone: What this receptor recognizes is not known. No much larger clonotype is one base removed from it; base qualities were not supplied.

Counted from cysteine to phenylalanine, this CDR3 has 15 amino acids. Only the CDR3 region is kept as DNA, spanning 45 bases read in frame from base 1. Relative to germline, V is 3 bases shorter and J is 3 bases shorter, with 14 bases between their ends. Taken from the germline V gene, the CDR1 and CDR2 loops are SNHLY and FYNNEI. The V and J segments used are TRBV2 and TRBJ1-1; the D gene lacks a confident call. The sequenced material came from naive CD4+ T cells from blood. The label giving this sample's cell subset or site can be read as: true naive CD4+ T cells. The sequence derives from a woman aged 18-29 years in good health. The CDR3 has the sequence CASSDQSVMYTEAFF. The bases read TGTGCCAGCAGTGATCAATCAGTAATGTACACTGAAGCTTTCTTT.